The rows below give T cell receptor beta chains drawn from one sample of a study of blood T cell repertoires in COVID-19. TCRdb's table, derived via immunoSEQ multiplex PCR, lists solely in-frame clones and lacks some. Altogether around 430,000 clones are present, 70% to 90% being singletons, with the ten largest covering over 9.5%. Material: peripheral blood. These receptors were obtained from a woman between 45 and 60 years old with COVID-19, enrolled during active disease. Each CDR3 is given with its conserved first and last residue. The D gene is left open where the match is weak. Not all rows give a size; the values are once, few, many and, for expanded clones, a class.

J gene: TRBJ1-3
D gene: -
V gene: TRBV6-5
clone size: -
CDR3 protein: CASSYGAGWSGNTIYF
CDR3 DNA: TGTGCCAGCAGTTACGGTGCGGGGTGGTCCGGAAACACCATATATTTT

J gene: TRBJ1-4
D gene: -
V gene: TRBV6-6
clone size: -
CDR3 protein: CASSYLPGGKLFF
CDR3 DNA: TGTGCCAGCAGTTACCTACCCGGAGGAAAACTGTTTTTT

J gene: TRBJ2-6
D gene: -
V gene: TRBV6-1
clone size: -
CDR3 protein: CASSEEERTSGANVLTF
CDR3 DNA: TGTGCCAGCAGTGAAGAGGAGCGGACCTCTGGGGCCAACGTCCTGACTTTC

J gene: TRBJ1-2
D gene: -
V gene: TRBV2
clone size: -
CDR3 protein: CASSPRGGYGYTF
CDR3 DNA: TGTGCCAGCAGCCCTAGGGGAGGGTATGGCTACACCTTC

J gene: TRBJ2-5
D gene: TRBD1
V gene: TRBV4-1
clone size: -
CDR3 protein: CASSQVQGDRGTQYF
CDR3 DNA: TGCGCCAGCAGCCAAGTCCAGGGGGACCGTGGGACCCAGTACTTC

J gene: TRBJ2-1
D gene: -
V gene: TRBV5-6
clone size: -
CDR3 protein: CASSPPGGQFNEQFF
CDR3 DNA: TGTGCCAGCAGCCCGCCCGGGGGGCAATTCAATGAGCAGTTCTTC

J gene: TRBJ1-2
D gene: TRBD1
V gene: TRBV6-5
clone size: -
CDR3 protein: CASSRGTALYGYTF
CDR3 DNA: TGTGCCAGCAGCCGCGGGACAGCTCTTTATGGCTACACCTTC

J gene: TRBJ2-7
D gene: TRBD2
V gene: TRBV7-9
clone size: -
CDR3 protein: CASSLGAGSYEQYF
CDR3 DNA: TGTGCCAGCAGCCTCGGAGCGGGGAGCTACGAGCAGTACTTC

J gene: TRBJ1-4
D gene: -
V gene: TRBV28
clone size: -
CDR3 protein: CASSLPTSATNEKLFF
CDR3 DNA: TGTGCCAGCAGTTTGCCGACTAGCGCAACTAATGAAAAACTGTTTTTT

J gene: TRBJ2-3
D gene: TRBD2
V gene: TRBV29-1
clone size: -
CDR3 protein: CSVEEAPAGGLDTQYF
CDR3 DNA: TGCAGCGTTGAAGAAGCACCAGCGGGGGGATTAGATACGCAGTATTTT

J gene: TRBJ1-2
D gene: -
V gene: TRBV29-1
clone size: -
CDR3 protein: CSVDITGYGYTF
CDR3 DNA: TGCAGCGTTGACATCACGGGTTATGGCTACACCTTC

J gene: TRBJ1-1
D gene: TRBD1
V gene: TRBV6-5
clone size: -
CDR3 protein: CASSYAGTGETEAFF
CDR3 DNA: TGTGCCAGCAGTTACGCCGGGACAGGGGAAACTGAAGCTTTCTTT

J gene: TRBJ1-2
D gene: -
V gene: TRBV10-2
clone size: -
CDR3 protein: CASSESAGPYGYTF
CDR3 DNA: TGCGCCAGCAGTGAGTCCGCGGGACCCTATGGCTACACCTTC

J gene: TRBJ1-5
D gene: -
V gene: TRBV5-1
clone size: -
CDR3 protein: CASSPAGRSGQPQHF
CDR3 DNA: TGCGCCAGCAGCCCTGCCGGTAGGAGTGGTCAGCCCCAGCATTTT

J gene: TRBJ2-1
D gene: TRBD2
V gene: TRBV20-1
clone size: -
CDR3 protein: CSASIPSGVNEQFF
CDR3 DNA: TGCAGTGCTAGTATCCCTAGCGGGGTTAATGAGCAGTTCTTC

J gene: TRBJ1-3
D gene: TRBD1
V gene: TRBV4-1
clone size: -
CDR3 protein: CASSHALGRGALGNTIYF
CDR3 DNA: TGCGCCAGCAGCCACGCCCTGGGCAGGGGGGCGTTAGGAAACACCATATATTTT

J gene: TRBJ1-2
D gene: TRBD1
V gene: TRBV9
clone size: -
CDR3 protein: CASSAGTEYGYTF
CDR3 DNA: TGTGCCAGCAGCGCCGGGACAGAGTATGGCTACACCTTC

J gene: TRBJ1-2
D gene: -
V gene: TRBV6-6
clone size: -
CDR3 protein: CASSYSTGDGYTF
CDR3 DNA: TGTGCCAGCAGTTACTCGACAGGAGATGGCTACACCTTC

J gene: TRBJ2-1
D gene: TRBD2
V gene: TRBV6-5
clone size: -
CDR3 protein: CASRGGTSGANEQFF
CDR3 DNA: TGTGCCAGCAGGGGCGGTACTAGCGGGGCTAATGAGCAGTTCTTC

J gene: TRBJ1-2
D gene: -
V gene: TRBV7-9
clone size: -
CDR3 protein: CASSLRGGSRPYGYTF
CDR3 DNA: TGTGCCAGCAGCTTAAGGGGTGGATCGAGGCCTTATGGCTACACCTTC

J gene: TRBJ1-1
D gene: -
V gene: TRBV19
clone size: -
CDR3 protein: CASSIIASDSNTEAFF
CDR3 DNA: TGTGCCAGTAGTATTATTGCCTCGGACAGCAACACTGAAGCTTTCTTT

J gene: TRBJ1-2
D gene: -
V gene: TRBV15
clone size: -
CDR3 protein: CATSRGQDYGYTF
CDR3 DNA: TGTGCCACCAGCAGAGGCCAGGACTATGGCTACACCTTC

J gene: TRBJ2-7
D gene: TRBD2
V gene: TRBV7-6
clone size: -
CDR3 protein: CASSLFLAGGPSDEQYF
CDR3 DNA: TGTGCCAGCAGCTTATTTTTGGCGGGGGGGCCGTCGGACGAGCAGTACTTC

J gene: TRBJ1-4
D gene: TRBD1
V gene: TRBV25-1
clone size: -
CDR3 protein: CASSEGQGAGNNEKLFF
CDR3 DNA: TGTGCCAGCAGTGAGGGCCAGGGGGCAGGGAATAATGAAAAACTGTTTTTT

J gene: TRBJ2-3
D gene: TRBD2
V gene: TRBV11-2
clone size: -
CDR3 protein: CASSLVLPAGGADTQYF
CDR3 DNA: TGTGCCAGCAGCTTAGTCCTCCCAGCGGGGGGGGCAGATACGCAGTATTTT

J gene: TRBJ1-2
D gene: -
V gene: TRBV9
clone size: -
CDR3 protein: CASTGTNYGYTF
CDR3 DNA: TGTGCCAGCACGGGTACTAACTATGGCTACACCTTC

J gene: TRBJ1-2
D gene: TRBD1
V gene: TRBV2
clone size: -
CDR3 protein: CARTSDRGGGGYTF
CDR3 DNA: TGTGCCAGGACATCGGACAGGGGAGGCGGGGGCTACACCTTC

J gene: TRBJ1-4
D gene: -
V gene: TRBV19
clone size: -
CDR3 protein: CASSIWGTSNEKLFF
CDR3 DNA: TGTGCCAGTAGTATATGGGGCACCAGTAATGAAAAACTGTTTTTT

J gene: TRBJ2-1
D gene: TRBD2
V gene: TRBV5-1
clone size: -
CDR3 protein: CASSLSSTSGGANEQFF
CDR3 DNA: TGCGCCAGCAGCTTGTCCTCTACTAGCGGGGGGGCCAATGAGCAGTTCTTC

J gene: TRBJ2-1
D gene: TRBD1
V gene: TRBV2
clone size: once
CDR3 protein: CASSELRGIVNEQFF
CDR3 DNA: TGTGCCAGCAGTGAACTCAGGGGGATTGTCAATGAGCAGTTCTTC

J gene: TRBJ1-6
D gene: -
V gene: TRBV5-6
clone size: -
CDR3 protein: CASSLRGPGKGSPLHF
CDR3 DNA: TGTGCCAGCAGCTTGAGAGGTCCAGGGAAAGGGTCACCCCTCCACTTT

J gene: TRBJ1-2
D gene: -
V gene: TRBV19
clone size: -
CDR3 protein: CASTPRAADRYGYTF
CDR3 DNA: TGTGCCAGTACCCCCAGGGCGGCGGACCGCTATGGCTACACCTTC

J gene: TRBJ2-1
D gene: TRBD1
V gene: TRBV19
clone size: -
CDR3 protein: CASSMGQGALNEQFF
CDR3 DNA: TGTGCCAGTAGTATGGGACAGGGGGCTCTCAATGAGCAGTTCTTC

J gene: TRBJ1-2
D gene: -
V gene: TRBV4-1
clone size: -
CDR3 protein: CASSQSWQGLNGYTF
CDR3 DNA: TGCGCCAGCAGCCAAAGTTGGCAGGGCTTAAATGGCTACACCTTC

J gene: TRBJ1-1
D gene: TRBD1
V gene: TRBV19
clone size: -
CDR3 protein: CASSVGTGNTEAFF
CDR3 DNA: TGTGCCAGTAGCGTCGGGACAGGGAACACTGAAGCTTTCTTT

J gene: TRBJ2-7
D gene: -
V gene: TRBV5-6
clone size: -
CDR3 protein: CASSFTGVDYEQYF
CDR3 DNA: TGTGCCAGCAGCTTTACGGGGGTGGACTACGAGCAGTACTTC

J gene: TRBJ1-5
D gene: -
V gene: TRBV6-5
clone size: -
CDR3 protein: CASRQTGNNQPQHF
CDR3 DNA: TGTGCCAGCAGGCAGACAGGAAACAATCAGCCCCAGCATTTT

J gene: TRBJ2-7
D gene: -
V gene: TRBV3-1/TRBV3-2
clone size: once
CDR3 protein: CASTSKGKGYEQYF
CDR3 DNA: TGTGCCAGCACCTCTAAGGGGAAGGGCTACGAGCAGTACTTC

J gene: TRBJ2-7
D gene: -
V gene: TRBV29-1
clone size: -
CDR3 protein: CSVEDSRYEQYF
CDR3 DNA: TGCAGCGTCGAGGACAGCCGATACGAGCAGTACTTC

J gene: TRBJ2-5
D gene: -
V gene: TRBV11-2
clone size: -
CDR3 protein: CASSLRGSEPQETQYF
CDR3 DNA: TGTGCCAGCAGCTTAAGGGGGTCAGAACCCCAAGAGACCCAGTACTTC

J gene: TRBJ1-5
D gene: TRBD1
V gene: TRBV6-5
clone size: -
CDR3 protein: CASTRGQGVYQPQHF
CDR3 DNA: TGTGCCAGCACCAGGGGACAGGGAGTGTATCAGCCCCAGCATTTT

J gene: TRBJ1-6
D gene: -
V gene: TRBV10-2
clone size: -
CDR3 protein: CASSELYSPLHF
CDR3 DNA: TGCGCCAGCAGTGAGTTATATTCACCCCTCCACTTT

J gene: TRBJ1-2
D gene: -
V gene: TRBV6-5
clone size: -
CDR3 protein: CASSPLVNYGYTF
CDR3 DNA: TGTGCCAGCAGTCCCCTAGTTAACTATGGCTACACCTTC

J gene: TRBJ2-5
D gene: TRBD1
V gene: TRBV24-1
clone size: once
CDR3 protein: CATSDPGTGHQETQYF
CDR3 DNA: TGTGCCACCAGTGACCCGGGGACAGGGCACCAAGAGACCCAGTACTTC

J gene: TRBJ1-2
D gene: TRBD1
V gene: TRBV11-2
clone size: -
CDR3 protein: CASSLGGTAGYGYTF
CDR3 DNA: TGTGCCAGCAGCTTAGGTGGGACAGCGGGCTATGGCTACACCTTC

J gene: TRBJ2-6
D gene: TRBD1
V gene: TRBV15
clone size: -
CDR3 protein: CATTGTGDSGANVLTF
CDR3 DNA: TGTGCCACCACCGGGACAGGAGACTCTGGGGCCAACGTCCTGACTTTC

J gene: TRBJ2-7
D gene: -
V gene: TRBV5-1
clone size: -
CDR3 protein: CASSRQSNGDEQYF
CDR3 DNA: TGCGCCAGCAGCCGACAGTCCAATGGGGACGAGCAGTACTTC

J gene: TRBJ2-4
D gene: TRBD1
V gene: TRBV6-5
clone size: once
CDR3 protein: CASTWDRGQGNIQYF
CDR3 DNA: TGTGCCAGCACCTGGGACAGGGGACAAGGAAACATTCAGTACTTC

J gene: TRBJ1-3
D gene: TRBD1
V gene: TRBV12-5
clone size: -
CDR3 protein: CASGLDRGHSGNTIYF
CDR3 DNA: TGTGCTAGTGGTTTGGACAGGGGCCACTCTGGAAACACCATATATTTT

J gene: TRBJ1-1
D gene: -
V gene: TRBV5-1
clone size: -
CDR3 protein: CASRSGKDAFF
CDR3 DNA: TGCGCCAGCAGATCAGGGAAGGATGCTTTCTTT

J gene: TRBJ2-1
D gene: TRBD2
V gene: TRBV7-9
clone size: -
CDR3 protein: CASSFSGTYNEQFF
CDR3 DNA: TGTGCCAGCAGCTTTAGCGGGACCTACAATGAGCAGTTCTTC

J gene: TRBJ2-3
D gene: TRBD2
V gene: TRBV9
clone size: -
CDR3 protein: CASSPVAAGGLDTQYF
CDR3 DNA: TGTGCCAGCAGCCCTGTCGCGGCGGGGGGATTAGATACGCAGTATTTT